The 12 T cell receptor beta chains in this list originate from one sample, sequenced in a study of blood T cell repertoires in COVID-19 (dated by TCRdb to 2020 to 2021). Libraries were built with the immunoSEQ multiplex PCR assay. The table was pulled from immuneACCESS by TCRdb, which kept in-frame rearrangements only. Such tables lose some clones; where checked, under half of the loss comes from unresolved V genes, and the rest has no known cause. The table for this sample lists around 400,000 clones; roughly 90% of them were counted only once. Clones ranked in the top ten supply 1% to 1.5% of the sample. The material sequenced was peripheral blood. The receptor source for this set is a man aged 40-55 years with acute or convalescent COVID-19.

This clone was seen ten or more times. The germline gene is not matched at one end of the junction; a read error may be the cause. The chain uses TRBV28 and TRBJ1-2, with 9 bases lining up with TRBD1. This CDR3 has 13 amino acids. From germline, CDR1 is MDHEN and CDR2 SYDVKM. CDR3 nucleotides: TGTGCCAGCAGTTTATTACAGGGGGCGCTACTTTCCTTC. Amino acids: CASSLLQGALLSF.

The chain employs TRBV2 and TRBJ1-1; D is uncertain. V was cut by 9 bases and J by 11 bases, with 19 bases left in between. Germline V gives CDR1 SNHLY, CDR2 FYNNEI. The CDR3 is made up of 12 amino acids. The CDR3 DNA follows: TGTGCCAGTAAAAGAAGGGAGGGAGCGGCTTTCTTT. Translated: CASKRREGAAFF.

This chain connects TRBV4-3 to TRBJ2-7, with D perhaps TRBD1 (6 bases). This CDR3 has 16 amino acids. The V end was cut by 0 bases, the J end by 1 base, with 13 bases between. Germline assignment: CDR1 LGHNA and CDR2 YSLEER. The CDR3 bases are TGCGCCAGCAGCCAAGAGGTGATAGGGGGTTCCTACGAGCAGTACTTC. It is translated as CASSQEVIGGSYEQYF.

This chain joins TRBV6-5 and TRBJ1-6, with D hard to call. This CDR3 region has 15 residues. Trimming removed 5 bases from V and 2 bases from J, with 10 bases in between. Germline V gene data show CDR1 as MNHEY and CDR2 as SVGAGI. CDR3 protein: CASSNRRAYNSPLHF. For the CDR3, the DNA is TGTGCCAGCAGTAACCGGAGGGCCTATAATTCACCCCTCCACTTT.

This chain uses TRBV28 with TRBJ2-4; D is ambiguous. This CDR3 region has 13 residues. V was trimmed by 6 bases and J by 7 bases, leaving 13 bases between them. CDR1 is MDHEN and CDR2 is SYDVKM in the germline V gene. This CDR3 is CASSRPGWNIQYF. CDR3 nucleotide sequence: TGTGCCAGCAGCCGCCCCGGGTGGAACATTCAGTACTTC.

The genes are TRBV5-1 and TRBJ1-1, with no clear D. CDR1 is SGHRS and CDR2 is YFSETQ in the germline V gene. V was shortened by 3 bases and J by 4 bases, with 13 bases between the two germline ends. The CDR3 length is 14 residues. CDR3 region: CASSSSMGGTEAFF. CDR3 nucleotides: TGCGCCAGCAGCTCCTCCATGGGAGGCACTGAAGCTTTCTTT.

CDR3 amino acids: CASSLEGTGSNTEAFF. In DNA form, the CDR3 reads TGCGCCAGCAGCTTGGAAGGGACAGGGTCGAACACTGAAGCTTTCTTT. The rearrangement joins TRBV5-1 to TRBJ1-1, with 9 bases identical to TRBD1. CDR1 and CDR2 from the germline V gene are SGHRS and YFSETQ. Germline trimming cut 0 bases from V and 1 base from J; bases unmatched to any gene: 4. The CDR3 extends over 16 amino acids.

As DNA, the CDR3 is TGTGCCAGCAGCACAAACACGGGTGGGTACAATGAGCAGTTCTTC. Its protein is CASSTNTGGYNEQFF. The chain has TRBV5-4 and TRBJ2-1; D remains unclear. This CDR3 is built from 15 residues. Germline V gene sequence: CDR1 SGHNT, CDR2 YYREEE (reference sequence). V was cut by 4 bases and J by 4 bases, with 15 bases left in between.

The rearrangement links TRBV3-1 (or the pseudogene TRBV3-2) to TRBJ1-2; TRBD1 might be the D (6 bases). V lost 0 bases and J lost 1, with 12 bases in between. This CDR3 contains 16 residues. Germline V gene data show CDR1 as LGHDT and CDR2 as YNNKEL (reference sequence). CDR3 residues: CASSQESQGFNYGYTF. CDR3 in DNA: TGTGCCAGCAGCCAAGAAAGCCAGGGGTTTAACTATGGCTACACCTTC.

The chain links TRBV11-3 to TRBJ2-3, with 10 bases identical to TRBD2. V trimming: 2 bases; J trimming: 4 bases; junction bases outside the gene matches: 3. This CDR3 has 15 residues. CDR1 and CDR2 from the germline V gene are SGHNT and YENEEA. The CDR3 region has the DNA TGTGCCAGCAGCTTATCGAGCGGGGGGGCAGATACGCAGTATTTT. It specifies CASSLSSGGADTQYF.

The rearrangement uses TRBV3-1 (or the pseudogene TRBV3-2) and TRBJ2-3; 8 nucleotides align to TRBD1. This CDR3 region has 14 residues. J gave up 6 bases and V 1 base, and 3 bases lay outside the gene matches. The germline CDR1 and CDR2 sequences are LGHDT and YNNKEL (reference sequence). DNA of the CDR3: TGTGCCAGCAGCCAAGGAACAGGGGGGGATACGCAGTATTTT. Protein sequence: CASSQGTGGDTQYF.

This clone was detected only a few times. This chain links TRBV5-1 with TRBJ2-5; D remains ambiguous. V lost 0 bases to trimming and J lost 2 bases, with 8 bases between them. Germline V lookup: CDR1 SGHRS, CDR2 YFSETQ. This CDR3 is built from 14 residues. Here the CDR3 DNA reads TGCGCCAGCAGCTTGGCCAAGCTGCAAGAGACCCAGTACTTC. It yields the protein CASSLAKLQETQYF.